The 26 T cell receptor beta chains below were found in one sample sequenced in a study of tumor-infiltrating lymphocytes in primary liver carcinoma listed by TCRdb under 2017. Without any cell sorting, total RNA and DNA were extracted together from around 20-30 mg of bulk tissue using the AllPrep DNA/RNA mini kit. TCRdb names Illumina HiSeq 2500 as the instrument used. A constant-region primer and ProtoScript II reverse transcriptase were used to reverse-transcribe TCRbeta-specific cDNA from approximately 450 ng total RNA. The TCRbeta libraries were prepared through three rounds of nested multiplex PCR following a slightly modified ARM-PCR procedure. Each of the first two PCR rounds ran for approximately 9 cycles and used multiplex TRBV1-TRBV30 forward primers together with a Cbeta reverse primer. TCRdb reworked the public reads: Q25 trimming with fastp, MiXCR clone assembly, productive beta chains retained. Entries that share a CDR3 protein sequence are merged under the most common genes and DNA. In this sample the table shows about 120,000 distinct CDR3 sequences, around two thirds of which occur a single time. The ten largest clones represent around 8.1% of the sample.

The sequencing input was tumor-adjacent normal liver tissue. These receptors came from a woman aged 60-70 years with primary liver carcinoma and hepatitis B virus infection.

This clonotype was picked up many times. This sequence joins TRBV4-1 and TRBJ2-7; perhaps D is TRBD1 or TRBD2 (5 bases each). The CDR3 is 13 residues long. The V end lost 3 bases, the J end lost 6 bases, and 12 bases lay between the germline ends. Germline V gives CDR1 MGHRA, CDR2 YSYEKL. CDR3 DNA: TGCGCCAGCAGCCAGCTCAGGGAGCTCGAGCAGTACTTC. Translating it yields CASSQLRELEQYF.

A note on this clonotype: A read error may be the cause here, since a much bigger clone is one base away. The rearrangement links TRBV5-1 to TRBJ2-7; no clear D. This CDR3 is 14 amino acids long. Germline CDR1 is SGHRS and CDR2 is YFSETQ. The CDR3 is CVSSLERVVYEQYF. CDR3 sequence (DNA): TGCGTCAGCAGCTTGGAACGAGTGGTCTACGAGCAGTACTTC.

Remarks on this clonotype: A much larger clone differs by one base, so this may be a read error. The chain has TRBV28 and TRBJ2-1; D possibly corresponds to TRBD2 (6 bases). Germline values: CDR1 MDHEN, CDR2 SYDVKM. The CDR3 length is 15 residues. This CDR3 is CTSSSRQSRGNEQFF. In DNA, the CDR3 is TGTACCAGCAGTTCCCGACAGTCGCGGGGCAATGAGCAGTTCTTC.

As to this clonotype: Given the absence of the conserved phenylalanine or tryptophan at the CDR3 end, a read error is likely. The J gene is TRBJ2-5, the V gene TRBV11-1; maybe TRBD2 (5 bases). The CDR3 spans 16 residues. CDR1 is SGHAT and CDR2 is FQDESV in the germline V gene (reference sequence). For the CDR3, the DNA is TGTGTCAGCAGCTTAGGATTGGACGCCTCACTAGAAACCCAGTACTCC. Its protein is CVSSLGLDASLETQYS.

The rearrangement links TRBV11-2 to TRBJ2-6; D uncertain. The germline CDR1 and CDR2 sequences are SGHAT and FQNNGV. Trimming left V 4 bases short and J 1 base short, with 17 bases between. The CDR3 contains 18 residues. The CDR3 nucleotides are TGTGCCAGCAGCTCAGTACCAGTGCCGACATCTGGGGCCAACGTCCTGACTTTC. Its translation is CASSSVPVPTSGANVLTF.

The V call is TRBV29-1, the J call TRBJ1-2; D ambiguous. CDR3 length: 12 residues. Trimming left V 5 bases short and J 4 bases short, with 11 bases between. Looked up from germline, CDR1 is SQVTM and CDR2 is ANQGSEA. The CDR3 here is CSVYTWGYGYTF. The CDR3 DNA follows: TGCAGCGTTTATACCTGGGGCTATGGCTACACCTTC.

Worth noting for this clonotype: Likely a read error: the CDR3 ends without its conserved phenylalanine or tryptophan. The chain couples TRBV12-3 or TRBV12-4 to TRBJ2-1, with 8 nucleotides matching TRBD1. The CDR3 totals 17 residues. Written as DNA, the CDR3 is TGTGCCAGCCGTTTTAGTCGGACAGGGTATTCCTACAATGAGCAGTTCTTA. This sequence encodes CASRFSRTGYSYNEQFL.

This clonotype was detected many times. The V call is TRBV28, the J call TRBJ2-1; D call uncertain. CDR3 length equals 16 residues. Per germline, CDR1 MDHEN and CDR2 SYDVKM. Between the trimmed V and J ends, which lost 5 bases and 1 base, there was a span of 15 bases. CDR3 DNA sequence: TGTGCCAGCAGTCCACTCGAGGCGGCATCCTACAATGAGCAGTTCTTC. Translation gives CASSPLEAASYNEQFF.

Comment on this clonotype: An end of the junction does not agree with germline; a read error may underlie this. The chain recombines TRBV29-1 with TRBJ2-5, with 9 bases matching TRBD2. Germline CDR1 reads SQVTM; CDR2 reads ANQGSEA. This CDR3 region has 15 residues. This CDR3 is CCVRGLALGLETQYF. Written as DNA, the CDR3 is TGCTGCGTTCGGGGACTAGCTCTAGGGCTGGAGACCCAGTACTTC.

This clonotype is medium-sized in the sample. V and J are TRBV11-2 and TRBJ2-5, with a tentative D call TRBD1 (6 bases). Germline CDR1 and CDR2: SGHAT and FQNNGV. V shed 5 bases and J shed 6 bases, with 13 bases lying between them. The length of the CDR3 is 13 residues. This CDR3 is CASSAPGVKTQYF. CDR3 nucleotide sequence: TGTGCCAGCAGCGCTCCAGGGGTAAAGACCCAGTACTTC. Using reference TRBV11-2 and TRBJ2-5 for the parts outside the CDR3, the full variable domain is EAGVAQSPRYKIIEKRQSVAFWCNPISGHATLYWYQQILGQGPKLLIQFQNNGVVDDSQLPKDRFSAERLKGVDSTLKIQPAKLEDSAVYLCASSAPGVKTQYFGPGTRLLVL.

The chain joins TRBV12-3 or TRBV12-4 to TRBJ2-7, with D tentatively TRBD2 (6 bases). Between the trimmed V and J ends, which lost 8 bases and 4 bases, there was a span of 18 bases. The CDR3 runs to 14 residues. CDR3 nucleotide sequence: TGTGCCAGCCGTCTGACTAGTGGGAGTTACGAGCAGTACTTC. Amino acid sequence: CASRLTSGSYEQYF.

As concerns this clonotype: Likely a read error: the CDR3 ends without its conserved phenylalanine or tryptophan. V usage is TRBV11-2 and J usage is TRBJ2-3; a possible D gene is TRBD2 (5 bases). Looked up from germline, CDR1 is SGHAT and CDR2 is FQNNGV. CDR3 length equals 11 residues. CDR3 nucleotide sequence: TGTGCTAGCAGCTTGGGAGAAACGCAGTATTAT. This gives the protein CASSLGETQYY.

This clonotype was observed many times. V usage is TRBV28 and J usage is TRBJ1-6; D is unclear. Trimming took off 8 bases at V and 0 bases at J, with 11 bases between the two ends. The CDR3 loop spans 15 amino acids. Germline CDR1 is MDHEN and CDR2 is SYDVKM. DNA for the CDR3: TGTGCCAGCGGCAAACAGAGCTCCTATAATTCACCCCTCCACTTT. Its translation: CASGKQSSYNSPLHF. The full variable domain, completed using reference TRBV28 and TRBJ1-6, is DVKVTQSSRYLVKRTGEKVFLECVQDMDHENMFWYRQDPGLGLRLIYFSYDVKMKEKGDIPEGYSVSREKKERFSLILESASTNQTSMYLCASGKQSSYNSPLHFGNGTRLTVT.

As regards this clonotype: A single base separates this from a much larger clone, so it may be a read error. The chain combines TRBV6-4 with TRBJ2-3; 11 bases agree with TRBD1. The germline gives CDR1 MRHNA, CDR2 SNTAGT. The CDR3 consists of 14 residues. The CDR3 DNA sequence: TGTGCCAACAGTGAGGGACAGGGGGCAGATACGCAGTATTTT. It encodes CANSEGQGADTQYF.

The V call is TRBV10-2, the J call TRBJ2-5; possibly TRBD2 for D (5 bases). The CDR3 consists of 15 residues. CDR1 and CDR2 (germline): WSHSY, SAAADI. The ends were cut back, 10 bases at V and 2 bases at J, with 20 bases in the middle. The CDR3, as DNA: TGCGCCAACCGACTGTTGGGAGCGGCTCAAGAGACCCAGTACTTC. Translated, it gives CANRLLGAAQETQYF.

This clonotype was detected many times. A much larger clonotype is one base distant, so this may be a read error. Likely a read error: the CDR3 ends without its conserved phenylalanine or tryptophan. The V and J genes are TRBV11-2 and TRBJ1-1, with D perhaps TRBD1 (6 bases). Per the germline V gene, CDR1 is SGHAT and CDR2 is FQNNGV. V lost 0 bases and J 10 bases, leaving 12 bases between the germline ends. CDR3 length: 13 amino acids. CDR3 protein: CASSLERGRRAFL. CDR3 nucleotide sequence: TGTGCCAGCAGCTTAGAGCGGGGGCGGCGAGCTTTCCTT.

Worth noting for this clonotype: A much larger clone lies a single base off, so this may be a read error. This chain joins TRBV28 and TRBJ1-6; no definite D call. The CDR3 runs to 15 residues. Germline lookup yields CDR1 MDHEN and CDR2 SYDVKM. The CDR3 here is CASSFLGFSNSPLRF. As DNA, the CDR3 is TGTGCCAGCAGTTTCCTGGGTTTTAGTAATTCACCCCTCCGCTTT.

Concerning this clonotype itself: At one boundary the junction diverges from the germline segment, which might be a read error. The gene calls are TRBV4-2 and TRBJ2-6; D unclear. CDR1 is LGHNA, CDR2 YNFKEQ, per germline. The CDR3 runs to 16 residues. CDR3: CACSQLPESGTNVLTF. The CDR3 nucleotides are TGTGCCTGCAGCCAGCTTCCGGAGTCTGGGACCAACGTCCTGACTTTC.

On this clonotype: At one end the junction does not follow the germline gene, possibly because of a read error. The gene calls are TRBV2 and TRBJ2-3, with TRBD2 matching over 8 bases. The germline V gene has CDR1 SNHLY and CDR2 FYNNEI. This CDR3 contains 17 residues. The CDR3 DNA sequence: TGTGCCAGCATTACCGTCGCGGGCAGCGGGAGCAAAGATACGCGGTATTTT. This codes for CASITVAGSGSKDTRYF.

Of note for this clonotype: A much larger clone sits a single nucleotide away, making a read error possible. The chain joins TRBV29-1 to TRBJ2-3; maybe TRBD2 (6 bases). The CDR3 runs 13 residues. Germline V gene sequence: CDR1 SQVTM, CDR2 ANQGSEA. The CDR3 region has the DNA TGCAGCGTGTCGGGGGATTCCCCAGATATGCAGTATTTT. It codes for CSVSGDSPDMQYF.

Regarding this clonotype: This may come from a read error, since a much larger clone is one base off. The J gene is TRBJ2-1, the V gene TRBV5-1; possibly TRBD2 for D (5 bases). The CDR3 sequence is 15 residues long. Germline V gene lookup returns CDR1 SGHRS and CDR2 YFSETQ. V gave up 0 bases and J gave up 7 bases, with 14 bases separating them. The CDR3 bases are TGCGCCAGCAGCTTGGCTAGCAGGATATTTAATGAGCAGTTCTTC. It is translated as CASSLASRIFNEQFF.

The V gene is TRBV10-3, the J gene TRBJ2-3, with TRBD2 matching over 8 bases. CDR3 length equals 20 residues. Germline V gene sequence: CDR1 ENHRY, CDR2 SYGVKD. Germline trimming cut 5 bases from V and 1 base from J; bases unmatched to any gene: 20. As DNA, the CDR3 is TGTGCCATCAGTTATGCTGTCCGACTATCGGGAGGGCGTCGCACAGATACGCAGTATTTT. It is translated as CAISYAVRLSGGRRTDTQYF.

V usage is TRBV5-5 and J usage is TRBJ2-5, with D maybe TRBD1 (5 bases). CDR3 size: 17 residues. CDR1 and CDR2 from the germline V gene are SGHKS and YYEKEE (reference sequence). Trimming removed 4 bases at V and 6 bases at J, with 25 bases between. CDR3 residues: CASSRMTVSSIPQTQYF. The DNA of the CDR3 is TGTGCCAGCAGCCGAATGACAGTTTCGTCCATCCCACAGACCCAGTACTTC.

Comments on this clonotype: The junction does not match germline at one end; this may be a read error. This chain connects TRBV11-2 to TRBJ2-5; a weak D match, TRBD2 (6 bases). The length of the CDR3 is 13 residues. Germline V gives CDR1 SGHAT, CDR2 FQNNGV. The CDR3 nucleotides read TGTGCCAGTAGCGGACGGCCACAAGAAACCCAGCACTTC. Translated, it gives CASSGRPQETQHF.

For this clonotype: This may arise from a read error, as a much more abundant clone is one base away. This rearrangement joins TRBV6-4 to TRBJ1-6; D gene ambiguous. With 0 bases removed from V and 9 bases from J, the gap between germline ends came to 12 bases. This CDR3 has 15 amino acids. CDR1 MRHNA and CDR2 SNTAGT come from the germline V gene. The CDR3: CASSDSSFSTSPLHF. The CDR3 nucleotides are TGTGCCAGCAGTGACTCGAGCTTCTCTACTTCACCCCTCCACTTT.

The gene calls are TRBV15 and TRBJ1-2, with TRBD1 matching 8 bases. Losses at the gene ends were 1 base for V and 3 bases for J; bases not matched to a gene: 4. CDR3 length equals 15 residues. Germline values: CDR1 LNHNV, CDR2 YYDKDF (reference sequence). CDR3 residues: CATSRVDRADYGYTF. The CDR3 DNA sequence: TGTGCCACCAGCAGAGTGGACAGGGCGGACTATGGCTACACCTTC.